The TCR beta chain described here comes from a study of memory CD4+ T cells and cytomegalovirus serostatus. Points from the study as a whole: Suggested: most of the CMV-linked TCR signature lies in CD4+ memory cells.

In the original analysis: Out-of-frame sequences were removed, leaving around 2,000,000 distinct TCRbeta sequences. TCRdb's copy holds only in-frame clones and misses some; the assay was immunoSEQ multiplex PCR. Clone size and the V and J calls come from that table; the DNA yielded D and trimming. The sample has under 50,000 clones; roughly 78% are singletons. CDR1 is MDHEN and CDR2 is SYDVKM in the germline V gene. The CDR3 contains 11 residues. V was trimmed by 6 bases and J by 9 bases, leaving 9 bases between them. Single viable CD3+CD4+CD8-CD45RO+ cells were sorted as the memory CD4+ T cells. Positive selection with CD4 microbeads enriched total CD4+ T cells. In the case of this clone: Its antigen is undetermined.

The chain carries TRBV28 and TRBJ1-5, with D hard to call. The receptor was isolated from an adult in good health and CMV-seronegative. Sequencing input: memory CD4+ T cells from blood. CDR3 nucleotides: TGTGCCAGCAGCTCCCAATGGCCCCAGCATTTT. Residues: CASSSQWPQHF.